This T cell receptor beta chain was sequenced for a study of blood T cells in healthy people across ages. On the study more broadly: There was about one barcoded beta molecule captured by template switching per two T cells.

Study-level results: Donors of long life had a larger count of naive CD4+ cells and greater diversity than aged donors.

This clonotype was counted between two and nine times. What it recognizes is unknown. A second PCR of 7 to 11 cycles used a sample-barcoded 5' primer and a J-beta primer mix. TCRdb reprocessed the 5' RACE reads via MiXCR and lists one record per CDR3 protein. Altogether around 1.1 million distinct CDR3 sequences are present, more than 30% being singletons, with the ten largest covering over 10%. The receptor comes from a man in his late teens or twenties in good health. Sequences were obtained from blood.

CDR3 nucleotide sequence: TGTGCCAGCAGTTACCCTAGCGGGGGGGCCGATGAGCAGTTCTTC. Its translation is CASSYPSGGADEQFF. V and J are TRBV6-5 and TRBJ2-1; the match to TRBD2 covers 12 bases. Unmatched junction bases numbered 4, after V lost 2 bases and J lost 8 bases. Germline V gene sequence: CDR1 MNHEY, CDR2 SVGAGI. This CDR3 is built from 15 residues.